Listed below are T cell receptor beta chains from one sample, sequenced in a study of TIL therapy for anti-PD-1-resistant metastatic lung cancer. Method: immunoSEQ multiplex PCR; TCRdb's copy keeps in-frame clones and lacks some. The table includes roughly 46,000 clones, 80% to 90% detected once. Sequencing used blood, obtained at baseline. The receptors were sampled from a person aged 25-85 years with non-small cell lung cancer. Both conserved end residues are part of each CDR3. D genes are given only for firm matches. Expanded clones get a size class; other rows say once, few or many, or leave the size out.

J gene: TRBJ2-7; V gene: TRBV7-9; clone size: NA; D gene: NA; CDR3 DNA: TGTGCCAGCAGCTCACGGACAGCGGTGGGTGAGCAGTACTTC; CDR3 protein: CASSSRTAVGEQYF
J gene: TRBJ1-2; V gene: TRBV5-6; clone size: NA; D gene: TRBD1; CDR3 DNA: TGTGCCAGCAGCTCCGGGACAGGGGTATTTCTCTATGGCTACACCTTC; CDR3 protein: CASSSGTGVFLYGYTF
J gene: TRBJ1-3; V gene: TRBV7-9; clone size: NA; D gene: NA; CDR3 DNA: TGTGCCAGCAGCCCCCCGGGGCAAGTAGGTTCTGGAAACACCATATATTTT; CDR3 protein: CASSPPGQVGSGNTIYF
J gene: TRBJ1-4; V gene: TRBV30; clone size: NA; D gene: TRBD1; CDR3 DNA: TGTGCCTGGAGTGGGACAGGAGAAAAACTGTTTTTT; CDR3 protein: CAWSGTGEKLFF
J gene: TRBJ2-1; V gene: TRBV6-4; clone size: NA; D gene: TRBD2; CDR3 DNA: TGTGCCAGCAGACCCGGGACTAGCGGGACCCCGAAGCAGTTCTTC; CDR3 protein: CASRPGTSGTPKQFF
J gene: TRBJ2-7; V gene: TRBV19; clone size: NA; D gene: NA; CDR3 DNA: TGTGCCAGTAGTATAGGAAGGTGGCAGGGGAGTTTCTACGAGCAGTACTTC; CDR3 protein: CASSIGRWQGSFYEQYF
J gene: TRBJ2-5; V gene: TRBV9; clone size: NA; D gene: TRBD1; CDR3 DNA: TGTGCCAGCAGCGTAGGACAGGGTTGGGAGACCCAGTACTTC; CDR3 protein: CASSVGQGWETQYF
J gene: TRBJ1-3; V gene: TRBV29-1; clone size: few; D gene: NA; CDR3 DNA: TGCAGCGTCACACTACAGGGAGGTGGAAACACCATATATTTT; CDR3 protein: CSVTLQGGGNTIYF
J gene: TRBJ1-5; V gene: TRBV30; clone size: few; D gene: NA; CDR3 DNA: TGTGCCTGGAGTGCGCGGAGCAATCAGCCCCAGCATTTT; CDR3 protein: CAWSARSNQPQHF
J gene: TRBJ2-1; V gene: TRBV3-1/TRBV3-2; clone size: NA; D gene: NA; CDR3 DNA: TGTGCCAGCAGCCATGCTACCGGGACAAACAATGAGCAGTTCTTC; CDR3 protein: CASSHATGTNNEQFF
J gene: TRBJ2-5; V gene: TRBV11-3; clone size: few; D gene: NA; CDR3 DNA: TGTGCCAGCAGCAATCGGGCCCCGGGACCCGCCGCGAAGGAGACCCAGTACTTC; CDR3 protein: CASSNRAPGPAAKETQYF
J gene: TRBJ2-5; V gene: TRBV4-3; clone size: NA; D gene: TRBD2; CDR3 DNA: TGCGCCAGCAGCCAAGATCCGGGACTACAAGAGACCCAGTACTTC; CDR3 protein: CASSQDPGLQETQYF
J gene: TRBJ2-3; V gene: TRBV5-6; clone size: NA; D gene: NA; CDR3 DNA: TGTGCCAGCAGCTTATTACGACGCACAGATACGCAGTATTTT; CDR3 protein: CASSLLRRTDTQYF
J gene: TRBJ2-2; V gene: TRBV11-2; clone size: NA; D gene: NA; CDR3 DNA: TGTGCCAGCAGCTTAGGTGGTACAGGCGAGCTGTTTTTT; CDR3 protein: CASSLGGTGELFF
J gene: TRBJ2-2; V gene: TRBV7-2; clone size: NA; D gene: TRBD1; CDR3 DNA: TGTGCCAGCAGCACCGGACAGGGAAACACCGGGGAGCTGTTTTTT; CDR3 protein: CASSTGQGNTGELFF
J gene: TRBJ2-3; V gene: TRBV6-5; clone size: once; D gene: NA; CDR3 DNA: TGTGCCAGCAGTTACGGGGGAGGCACAGATACGCAGTATTTT; CDR3 protein: CASSYGGGTDTQYF
J gene: TRBJ2-7; V gene: TRBV28; clone size: NA; D gene: NA; CDR3 DNA: TGTGCCAGCAGTCCCCCAAGCTCCTACGAGCAGTACTTC; CDR3 protein: CASSPPSSYEQYF
J gene: TRBJ2-1; V gene: TRBV9; clone size: NA; D gene: TRBD2; CDR3 DNA: TGTGCCAGCAGCGTAGGCCCCACCCCACTAGCGGAGCAGTTCTTC; CDR3 protein: CASSVGPTPLAEQFF
J gene: TRBJ2-1; V gene: TRBV3-1/TRBV3-2; clone size: NA; D gene: TRBD2; CDR3 DNA: TGTGCCAGCAGCCAAGTGACTAGCGGGAGGGCCTGGGAGCAGTTCTTC; CDR3 protein: CASSQVTSGRAWEQFF
J gene: TRBJ2-5; V gene: TRBV6-5; clone size: few; D gene: TRBD2; CDR3 DNA: TGTGCCAGCAGAATAGCGGGGGGGGAGACCCAGTACTTC; CDR3 protein: CASRIAGGETQYF
J gene: TRBJ2-1; V gene: TRBV27; clone size: NA; D gene: TRBD1; CDR3 DNA: TGTGCCAGCAGTTTAGGGACAGGGGGAAATGAGCAGTTCTTC; CDR3 protein: CASSLGTGGNEQFF
J gene: TRBJ1-3; V gene: TRBV30; clone size: NA; D gene: NA; CDR3 DNA: TGTGCCTGGAAACGGACCCTAGGGGGAAACACCATATATTTT; CDR3 protein: CAWKRTLGGNTIYF
J gene: TRBJ2-7; V gene: TRBV10-3; clone size: NA; D gene: TRBD2; CDR3 DNA: TGTGCCATGCATAGCGGGAGTCTTGACGAGCAGTACTTC; CDR3 protein: CAMHSGSLDEQYF
J gene: TRBJ1-6; V gene: TRBV5-1; clone size: NA; D gene: NA; CDR3 DNA: TGCGCCAGCAGCTTGCAAGGGGATCATAATTCACCCCTCCACTTT; CDR3 protein: CASSLQGDHNSPLHF
J gene: TRBJ1-2; V gene: TRBV19; clone size: NA; D gene: NA; CDR3 DNA: TGTGCCAGTAGGCCGGCAGGGGCGAATACCGCCCACTATGGCTACACCTTC; CDR3 protein: CASRPAGANTAHYGYTF
J gene: TRBJ2-7; V gene: TRBV20-1; clone size: NA; D gene: TRBD2; CDR3 DNA: TGCAGTGCTAGTAGCGGGAGGCCGGGGGAGCAGTACTTC; CDR3 protein: CSASSGRPGEQYF
J gene: TRBJ2-2; V gene: TRBV6-6; clone size: NA; D gene: TRBD1; CDR3 DNA: TGTGCCAGCAGTTCCCCCGGGACAGGGGGATCCGGGGAGCTGTTTTTT; CDR3 protein: CASSSPGTGGSGELFF